Each of the 32 T cell receptor beta chains below was sequenced from the same sample in a study of blood T cell repertoires in COVID-19. The protocol was immunoSEQ multiplex PCR, while the TCRdb copy is restricted to in-frame clones and leaves out a portion. The sample includes roughly 150,000 clones, over 75% of them seen just once. Sequencing was done on a sample of peripheral blood. The source of these receptors is a human donor in a cohort sampled during active COVID-19.

The chain recombines TRBV18 with TRBJ2-7; D gene ambiguous. Germline loops: CDR1 KGHSH, CDR2 LQKENI. V lost 2 bases to trimming and J lost 4 bases, with 9 bases between them. The CDR3 has 13 amino acids. The CDR3 spells CASSPELVYEQYF. The CDR3 DNA follows: TGTGCCAGCTCACCAGAGCTGGTATACGAGCAGTACTTC.

The chain carries TRBV10-3 and TRBJ1-5, with 8 bases identical to TRBD1. There are 13 residues in the CDR3. In germline, CDR1 is ENHRY, CDR2 SYGVKD. Trimming removed 11 bases from V and 6 bases from J; junction bases left unmatched: 9. The CDR3 protein is CASSDRASQPQHF. CDR3 nucleotides: TGTGCCTCGTCGGACAGGGCCAGTCAGCCCCAGCATTTT.

The chain recombines TRBV28 with TRBJ2-1; 9 bases are shared with TRBD2. V was pared by 3 bases and J by 9 bases, with 6 bases of the junction left unmatched. Germline V gene lookup returns CDR1 MDHEN and CDR2 SYDVKM. The CDR3 loop spans 14 amino acids. This chain's CDR3 is CASSLVGTSTEQFF. For the CDR3, the DNA is TGTGCCAGCAGTTTGGTAGGGACTAGCACTGAGCAGTTCTTC.

The chain uses TRBV30 and TRBJ2-5; D uncertain. The CDR3 totals 12 residues. The germline V gene has CDR1 GTSNPN and CDR2 SVGIG (reference sequence). Trimming shortened V by 1 base and J by 5 bases, and 8 bases separated the two germline ends. CDR3 in DNA: TGTGCCTGGAGTGAGTCCCGGGAGACCCAGTACTTC. Its protein is CAWSESRETQYF. Full variable domain (rest looked up from reference TRBV30 and TRBJ2-5): SQTIHQWPATLVQPVGSPLSLECTVEGTSNPNLYWYRQAAGRGLQLLFYSVGIGQISSEVPQNLSASRPQDRQFILSSKKLLLSDSGFYLCAWSESRETQYFGPGTRLLVL.

This clone showed up just a few times. The J gene is TRBJ1-2, the V gene TRBV24-1; TRBD1 agrees at 7 bases. The CDR3 is 14 amino acids. CDR1 is KGHDR and CDR2 is SFDVKD in the germline V gene. Trimming removed 4 bases from V and 7 bases from J; junction bases left unmatched: 8. In nucleotides, the CDR3 is TGTGCCACCAGTGACCCGGGACAGATTGGTGGCTACACCTTC. Its translation: CATSDPGQIGGYTF.

The chain carries TRBV4-3 and TRBJ2-1, with TRBD1 matching 7 bases. Germline V gene lookup returns CDR1 LGHNA and CDR2 YSLEER. CDR3 size: 15 residues. V trimming: 0 bases; J trimming: 2 bases; junction bases outside the gene matches: 1. In DNA, the CDR3 is TGCGCCAGCAGCCAAGATGGGACAGCCTACAATGAGCAGTTCTTC. Residues: CASSQDGTAYNEQFF.

This sequence joins TRBV4-1 and TRBJ1-1, with 8 bases that match TRBD1. The V and J ends lost 1 base and 6 bases, in that order; junction bases with no gene match: 7. Germline V gene lookup returns CDR1 MGHRA and CDR2 YSYEKL. The CDR3 runs 15 residues. The DNA for the CDR3 is TGCGCCAGCAGCCAAGGGATCAGGGGGCTCGCTGAAGCTTTCTTT. Its protein is CASSQGIRGLAEAFF.

This clone was detected many times. V and J are TRBV7-8 and TRBJ2-7; the D gene is possibly TRBD1 (6 bases). This CDR3 contains 15 residues. The V end was cut by 1 base, the J end by 0 bases, with 10 bases between. The germline gives CDR1 SGHVS, CDR2 FQNEAQ. The chain's CDR3 is CASSLEDRFSYEQYF. The DNA for the CDR3 is TGTGCCAGCAGCTTAGAGGACAGATTCTCCTACGAGCAGTACTTC.

V and J are TRBV28 and TRBJ2-7; possible D gene TRBD2, 5 bases. From germline, CDR1 is MDHEN and CDR2 SYDVKM. The V end lost 8 bases, the J end lost 6 bases, and 17 bases lay between the germline ends. This CDR3 is built from 13 residues. The DNA of the CDR3 is TGTGCCAGCGGGAAGTTAGGCGGGTCCGAGCAGTACTTC. Translating it yields CASGKLGGSEQYF.

The gene calls are TRBV18 and TRBJ2-1; TRBD2 matches at 7 bases. V dropped 5 bases and J dropped 4; count of bases not matched to a gene: 5. The CDR3 has 14 residues. Germline V lookup: CDR1 KGHSH, CDR2 LQKENI. This chain's CDR3 is CASSWSSGYNEQFF. CDR3 nucleotide sequence: TGTGCCAGCTCATGGTCTAGCGGTTACAATGAGCAGTTCTTC.

This clone was picked up a small number of times. The DNA for the CDR3 is TGTGCCAGCAGCTGGAAGATGAACTCGGGGAACACCGGGGAGCTGTTTTTT. This translates into CASSWKMNSGNTGELFF. The chain has TRBV5-4 and TRBJ2-2; D is unresolved. The CDR3 is 17 residues long. V lost 3 bases and J lost 1, with 16 bases in between. Germline CDR1 and CDR2: SGHNT and YYREEE (reference sequence).

With respect to this clone: Other DNA sequences in the sample encode the same CDR3. The J gene is TRBJ2-5, the V gene TRBV19; tentative D call: TRBD2 (5 bases). The length of the CDR3 is 12 residues. Per the germline V gene, CDR1 is LNHDA and CDR2 is SQIVND (reference sequence). V lost 5 bases and J lost 5, with 9 bases in between. The CDR3 DNA is TGTGCCAGTAGTCCCAGAGGGGAGACCCAGTACTTC. As protein: CASSPRGETQYF.

The J gene is TRBJ1-2, the V gene TRBV5-6; D is unresolved. The CDR3 spans 13 residues. Per germline, CDR1 SGHDT and CDR2 YYEEEE. Trimming stripped 4 bases from V and 8 bases from J, with 15 bases between. This CDR3 is CASSQNGETGYTF. CDR3 coding DNA: TGTGCCAGCAGCCAAAATGGAGAAACAGGCTACACCTTC.

J is TRBJ1-5 and V is TRBV6-2 or TRBV6-3; 10 nucleotides match TRBD1. Looked up from germline, CDR1 is MNHEY and CDR2 is SVGEGT. V shed 6 bases, J shed 2 bases, and the junction held 10 bases outside the gene matches. This CDR3 has 17 amino acids. In nucleotides, the CDR3 is TGTGCCAGCAGCCTGGGACAGGGGTTTCGGGGCAATCAGCCCCAGCATTTT. Its translation: CASSLGQGFRGNQPQHF.

This chain links TRBV6-5 with TRBJ1-2, with a possible D match to TRBD1 (6 bases). V was pared by 0 bases and J by 4 bases, with 9 bases between. The germline CDR1 and CDR2 sequences are MNHEY and SVGAGI. This CDR3 is 14 amino acids long. CDR3 loop: CASSYSQGFYGYTF. As DNA, the CDR3 is TGTGCCAGCAGTTACTCCCAGGGGTTCTATGGCTACACCTTC.

V is TRBV5-6 and J is TRBJ2-7, with D possibly matching TRBD2 (6 bases). The V gene's germline CDR1 is SGHDT and CDR2 YYEEEE. The ends were cut back, 4 bases at V and 0 bases at J, with 11 bases in the middle. CDR3 length equals 14 residues. CDR3 sequence: CASSISGSSYEQYF. CDR3 bases: TGTGCCAGCAGCATTTCCGGGAGCTCCTACGAGCAGTACTTC.

The V call is TRBV6-2 or TRBV6-3, the J call TRBJ2-7, with D perhaps TRBD2 (6 bases). This CDR3 is built from 14 residues. Looked up from germline, CDR1 is MNHEY and CDR2 is SVGEGT. Deletions cut 4 bases from V and 2 bases from J, with 12 bases between. CDR3 region: CASSFGPGAYEQYF. The CDR3 DNA reads as TGTGCCAGCAGTTTCGGGCCGGGAGCCTACGAGCAGTACTTC.

The J gene is TRBJ1-1, the V gene TRBV30, with unresolved D. Trimming removed 4 bases from V and 3 bases from J, with 12 bases in between. Germline lookup yields CDR1 GTSNPN and CDR2 SVGIG (reference sequence). This CDR3 contains 13 residues. CDR3 in DNA: TGTGCCTGGACCAGGTCGGAATACACTGAAGCTTTCTTT. Its translation is CAWTRSEYTEAFF. The entire variable domain, with the rest obtained from reference TRBV30 and TRBJ1-1, is as follows: SQTIHQWPATLVQPVGSPLSLECTVEGTSNPNLYWYRQAAGRGLQLLFYSVGIGQISSEVPQNLSASRPQDRQFILSSKKLLLSDSGFYLCAWTRSEYTEAFFGQGTRLTVV.

J is TRBJ1-2 and V is TRBV6-5; TRBD1 matches 11 bases. J was trimmed by 8 bases and V by 1 base; bases with no gene match: 6. Germline V lookup: CDR1 MNHEY, CDR2 SVGAGI. The CDR3 has 15 amino acids. CDR3: CASSYFFGTGGGYTF. CDR3 nucleotides: TGTGCCAGCAGTTACTTCTTTGGGACAGGGGGAGGCTACACCTTC.

The CDR3: CASSPPDGQDFQPQHF. The CDR3 DNA reads TGTGCCAGCAGTCCTCCGGATGGGCAAGATTTTCAGCCCCAGCATTTT. The rearrangement joins TRBV7-9 to TRBJ1-5; D gene uncertain. Germline CDR1 reads SEHNR; CDR2 reads FQNEAQ (reference sequence). This CDR3 has 16 amino acids. The ends were cut back, 6 bases at V and 6 bases at J, with 21 bases in the middle.

The V gene is TRBV7-2, the J gene TRBJ1-1; 10 bases align to TRBD1. The CDR3 loop spans 14 amino acids. J was trimmed by 6 bases and V by 1 base; bases with no gene match: 2. Germline assignment: CDR1 SGHTA and CDR2 FQGNSA. For the CDR3, the DNA is TGTGCCAGCAGCTTAGGACAGGGGGCCGCTGAAGCTTTCTTT. It yields the protein CASSLGQGAAEAFF.

The rearrangement joins TRBV30 to TRBJ1-5, with TRBD1 matching over 8 bases. From germline, CDR1 is GTSNPN and CDR2 SVGIG (reference sequence). V shed 3 bases and J 6 bases; nucleotides not matched to a gene: 10. The CDR3 length is 15 residues. CDR3 sequence: CAWSLSTGDLQPQHF. CDR3 DNA sequence: TGTGCCTGGAGCCTTTCGACAGGGGATCTTCAGCCCCAGCATTTT.

The CDR3, as DNA: TGTGCTAGTGGTCCCGCCTTTTCGCCGGACGAGCAGTACTTC. Its translation is CASGPAFSPDEQYF. V gene TRBV12-5 combines with J gene TRBJ2-7; D call uncertain. The CDR3 extends over 14 amino acids. V lost 5 bases and J lost 5, with 16 bases in between. The germline CDR1 and CDR2 sequences are LGHNT and FRNRAP.

This clone was seen a handful of times. V usage is TRBV4-1 and J usage is TRBJ1-5; D gene unclear. CDR1 is MGHRA and CDR2 is YSYEKL in the germline V gene. The CDR3 sequence is 15 residues long. The V end lost 1 base, the J end lost 3 bases, and 10 bases lay between the germline ends. The CDR3 DNA reads TGCGCCAGCAGCCAAGCCCGAGGGATCAATCAGCCCCAGCATTTT. Residues: CASSQARGINQPQHF.

The rearrangement joins TRBV5-4 to TRBJ2-3; 12 bases align to TRBD2. The V gene's germline CDR1 is SGHNT and CDR2 YYREEE (reference sequence). J was trimmed by 2 bases and V by 0 bases; bases with no gene match: 4. This CDR3 is 17 amino acids long. The CDR3 DNA reads as TGTGCCAGCAGCTTGGAACTAGCGGGAGGACCCACAGATACGCAGTATTTT. The encoded protein is CASSLELAGGPTDTQYF.

The chain carries TRBV11-2 and TRBJ2-7; no firm D call. V lost 1 base, J lost 2 bases, and 12 bases lay in between. CDR1 and CDR2 from the germline V gene are SGHAT and FQNNGV. The CDR3 is 15 residues long. CDR3 protein: CASSLVSAPAYEQYF. The CDR3, as DNA: TGTGCCAGCAGCTTAGTTTCCGCGCCCGCCTACGAGCAGTACTTC.

The chain combines TRBV18 with TRBJ2-7; 8 nucleotides agree with TRBD2. Germline CDR1 and CDR2: KGHSH and LQKENI. The CDR3 runs to 13 residues. After removal of 3 bases from V and 7 bases from J, the junction contained 5 bases not matched to a gene. CDR3 in DNA: TGTGCCAGCTCACCCGCGGGGGGTCAGGAGCAGTACTTC. It codes for CASSPAGGQEQYF.

The rearrangement joins TRBV12-3 or TRBV12-4 to TRBJ2-1; the match to TRBD1 covers 7 bases. V dropped 0 bases and J dropped 10; count of bases not matched to a gene: 3. This CDR3 comprises 13 residues. The CDR3 nucleotides read TGTGCCAGCAGTTTAGCCGGGACAGAAGAGCAGTTCTTC. It is translated as CASSLAGTEEQFF.

The gene calls are TRBV9 and TRBJ2-1; TRBD2 aligns across 9 bases. Germline CDR1 and CDR2: SGDLS and YYNGEE. V shed 0 bases and J 4 bases; nucleotides not matched to a gene: 5. The CDR3 contains 16 residues. The CDR3 nucleotides read TGTGCCAGCAGCGTAGGGAGCGGGGGGCTATACAATGAGCAGTTCTTC. Translating gives CASSVGSGGLYNEQFF.

V and J are TRBV19 and TRBJ2-1; D is unresolved. Germline V lookup: CDR1 LNHDA, CDR2 SQIVND (reference sequence). This CDR3 has 15 residues. V lost 5 bases to trimming and J lost 7 bases, with 18 bases between them. CDR3 nucleotide sequence: TGTGCCAGTAGTCTCTCAACAGCTCGTGGTAATGAGCAGTTCTTC. Translated, it gives CASSLSTARGNEQFF.

The CDR3 region is CASSPKGPGLAGGSYNEQFF. The CDR3 DNA reads TGTGCCAGCAGCCCAAAGGGTCCGGGACTAGCGGGAGGCTCCTACAATGAGCAGTTCTTC. The genes are TRBV7-3 and TRBJ2-1, with 15 positions matching TRBD2. Trimming cost V 5 bases and J 0 bases; bases outside gene matches: 11. Germline assignment: CDR1 SGHTA and CDR2 FQGTGA. This CDR3 has 20 amino acids.

The chain employs TRBV7-9 and TRBJ2-3; D perhaps matches TRBD2 (5 bases). V lost 1 base and J 2 bases, leaving 7 bases between the germline ends. Germline CDR1 reads SEHNR; CDR2 reads FQNEAQ (reference sequence). The CDR3 consists of 14 residues. This chain's CDR3 is CASSLVEDTDTQYF. The CDR3 coding sequence is TGTGCCAGCAGCTTAGTGGAGGACACAGATACGCAGTATTTT.